The next 2 T cell receptor beta chains were all read from a single sample in a study of blood T cell repertoires in COVID-19. This table comes from immunoSEQ multiplex PCR, and its TCRdb copy is limited to in-frame clones, with some not included. The sample has 55,000 to 70,000 clones, 79% seen once. Sequenced material: peripheral blood. These receptors were collected from a man aged 55-75 years with acute or convalescent COVID-19.

The genes are TRBV10-3 and TRBJ1-3; D possibly corresponds to TRBD1 (6 bases). The CDR3 spans 13 residues. Trimming took 5 bases from V and 3 from J, leaving 8 bases between them. Germline CDR1 and CDR2: ENHRY and SYGVKD. The CDR3: CAISTGFGNTIYF. As DNA, the CDR3 is TGTGCCATCAGTACAGGGTTTGGAAACACCATATATTTT.

The chain has TRBV5-1 and TRBJ1-4; 8 bases agree with TRBD1. V lost 4 bases and J lost 7; bases outside the gene matches: 6. The CDR3 spans 14 residues. The germline V gene encodes CDR1 SGHRS and CDR2 YFSETQ. The CDR3 sequence: CASSARGQAEKLFF. The CDR3 DNA follows: TGCGCCAGCAGCGCCAGGGGGCAGGCTGAAAAACTGTTTTTT.